These T cell receptor beta chains were read from a single sample in a study of beta chain features in type 1 diabetes. Clones were read by immunoSEQ multiplex PCR, and TCRdb kept only the in-frame ones, dropping some. The sample has more than 250,000 clones, 20% seen once. The source material was naive CD4+ T cells from blood. The source of these receptors is a woman between 40 and 55 years old with type 1 diabetes. Both conserved end residues are part of each CDR3. Each record gives: J gene, D gene, CDR3 length, clone size, V gene, CDR3 protein, CDR3 DNA. The D gene is left open where the match is weak. Rows may omit the clone size; those that give it use once, few, many or a size class.

>TRBJ2-7|TRBD2|16|NA|TRBV6-5
CASSYSKASGSYEQYF
TGTGCCAGCAGTTACTCGAAGGCTAGCGGTTCCTACGAGCAGTACTTC
>TRBJ1-5|TRBD1|17|NA|TRBV4-2
CASSQSGQRNSNQPQHF
TGTGCCAGCAGCCAATCGGGACAGAGGAATAGCAATCAGCCCCAGCATTTT
>TRBJ2-7|NA|11|NA|TRBV10-3
CAISATVEQYF
TGTGCCATCAGTGCAACGGTAGAGCAGTACTTC
>TRBJ2-5|NA|18|NA|TRBV5-1
CASSLGPNSPGTLETQYF
TGCGCCAGCAGCTTGGGGCCGAACTCTCCCGGGACTCTAGAGACCCAGTACTTC
>TRBJ2-7|TRBD1|16|NA|TRBV10-3
CAISGPPQGATYEQYF
TGTGCCATCAGTGGTCCCCCCCAGGGGGCCACCTACGAGCAGTACTTC
>TRBJ1-2|NA|11|few|TRBV30
CAWSTIYGYTF
TGTGCCTGGAGTACTATCTATGGCTACACCTTC
>TRBJ2-1|TRBD1|14|NA|TRBV7-9
CASSQVGQNNEQFF
TGTGCCAGCAGCCAGGTGGGACAGAATAATGAGCAGTTCTTC
>TRBJ1-6|NA|13|few|TRBV6-5
CASSYQGNSPLHF
TGTGCCAGCAGTTACCAGGGGAATTCACCCCTCCACTTT
>TRBJ2-3|TRBD2|14|NA|TRBV5-1
CASSFSGGEDTQYF
TGCGCCAGCAGCTTTAGCGGGGGTGAAGATACGCAGTATTTT
>TRBJ2-7|NA|14|few|TRBV2
CASSELGESYEQYF
TGTGCCAGCAGTGAATTGGGAGAGTCCTACGAGCAGTACTTC
>TRBJ1-2|NA|13|NA|TRBV9
CASSSYSSGGYTF
TGTGCCAGCAGCTCGTATTCATCAGGTGGCTACACCTTC
>TRBJ2-2|NA|17|NA|TRBV4-2
CASSQEAGRGRTGELFF
TGTGCCAGCAGCCAAGAGGCCGGGCGGGGGCGCACCGGGGAGCTGTTTTTT
>TRBJ1-4|NA|16|NA|TRBV9
CASGGAQGWENEKLFF
TGTGCCTCCGGGGGGGCGCAGGGCTGGGAGAATGAAAAACTGTTTTTT
>TRBJ1-3|TRBD1|15|few|TRBV6-5
CASSSDRGSGNTIYF
TGTGCCAGCAGTTCGGACAGGGGCTCTGGAAACACCATATATTTT
>TRBJ1-1|TRBD1|17|NA|TRBV28
CASSSTGTGWGNTEAFF
TGTGCCAGCAGTTCCACCGGGACAGGGTGGGGGAACACTGAAGCTTTCTTT
>TRBJ2-7|NA|13|NA|TRBV9
CASSRPAGNEQYF
TGTGCCAGCAGCCGGCCGGCGGGGAACGAGCAGTACTTC